The 3 T cell receptor beta chains listed next were all sequenced from one sample in a study of T cell clonotyping in hematopoietic cell transplantation. Time point here: recipient sample about 28 days before transplant, after cytoreduction. Produced via immunoSEQ multiplex PCR; TCRdb's table is partial and in-frame only. The data contain around 25,000 clones, over 60% of them singletons. The sequences come from peripheral blood mononuclear cells, collected before stem cell transplant. These TCRs come from a man aged 45-60 years with myelodysplastic syndrome. Some clones in this sample may be carry-over from other donors' samples.

This clone was seen a single time. The chain recombines TRBV29-1 with TRBJ1-2; perhaps TRBD1 as D (5 bases). The CDR3 runs 13 residues. Looked up from germline, CDR1 is SQVTM and CDR2 is ANQGSEA. The germline V and J ends were trimmed by 4 bases and 4 bases, with 13 bases remaining between them. CDR3 nucleotides: TGCAGCGTTGTAGGGGATACGGTCTATGGCTACACCTTC. Protein: CSVVGDTVYGYTF.

The chain combines TRBV6-5 with TRBJ1-1; D remains ambiguous. CDR1 is MNHEY, CDR2 SVGAGI, per germline. This CDR3 contains 14 residues. The V end lost 0 bases, the J end lost 2 bases, and 7 bases lay between the germline ends. CDR3 sequence (DNA): TGTGCCAGCAGTTACTCGTCATTTAACACTGAAGCTTTCTTT. This sequence encodes CASSYSSFNTEAFF.

V is TRBV30 and J is TRBJ2-7; 7 nucleotides agree with TRBD2. V shed 3 bases and J 3 bases; nucleotides not matched to a gene: 14. This CDR3 is 16 amino acids long. Germline CDR1 and CDR2: GTSNPN and SVGIG (reference sequence). The CDR3 nucleotides read TGTGCCTGGAGCCCCACCAGGGCTAGCGGCCACTACGAGCAGTACTTC. Its protein product is CAWSPTRASGHYEQYF.